The rows below give T cell receptor beta chains drawn from one sample of a study of cytomegalovirus exposure and HLA in healthy donors. Only in-frame clones appear in the TCRdb table, and some are missing; sequencing was by immunoSEQ multiplex PCR. In the table there are about 130,000 clones, around 73% of which are singletons. The sequenced material came from PBMCs. The receptor set was obtained from a man between 25 and 39 years old in good health and CMV-seropositive. Both conserved end residues are part of each CDR3. Each record gives: D gene, V gene, clone size, J gene, CDR3 DNA, CDR3 protein. A D gene is named only where the DNA matches it firmly. Clone size is given for some rows only: seen once, a few or many times, or a class if the clone is expanded.

d_gene: .
v_gene: TRBV29-1
abundance: .
j_gene: TRBJ2-5
CDR3nt: TGCAGCGTTGGGGCGGGGTCAGAGACCCAGTACTTC
CDR3aa: CSVGAGSETQYF

d_gene: TRBD2
v_gene: TRBV2
abundance: .
j_gene: TRBJ2-1
CDR3nt: TGTGCCAGCAGGATGGGCGGGAGGAACTACAATGAGCAGTTCTTC
CDR3aa: CASRMGGRNYNEQFF

d_gene: .
v_gene: TRBV6-5
abundance: .
j_gene: TRBJ2-5
CDR3nt: TGTGCCAGCAGCCAGGTTGGGGGCGGGTTCAAGACCCAGTACTTC
CDR3aa: CASSQVGGGFKTQYF

d_gene: TRBD2
v_gene: TRBV19
abundance: .
j_gene: TRBJ2-5
CDR3nt: TGTGCCAGTAGGCCTCGGGGGGGTCAAGAGACCCAGTACTTC
CDR3aa: CASRPRGGQETQYF

d_gene: .
v_gene: TRBV19
abundance: once
j_gene: TRBJ2-7
CDR3nt: TGTGCCAGTAGTATTAAGGGGATCTCCTACGAGCAGTACTTC
CDR3aa: CASSIKGISYEQYF

d_gene: TRBD2
v_gene: TRBV29-1
abundance: .
j_gene: TRBJ2-7
CDR3nt: TGCAGCGTTGACAGCGGGAGGGACTACGAGCAGTACTTC
CDR3aa: CSVDSGRDYEQYF

d_gene: TRBD1
v_gene: TRBV10-3
abundance: .
j_gene: TRBJ1-2
CDR3nt: TGTGCCATCAGGGAGACAGGGGACTATGGCTACACCTTC
CDR3aa: CAIRETGDYGYTF

d_gene: .
v_gene: TRBV6-6
abundance: .
j_gene: TRBJ1-1
CDR3nt: TGTGCCAGCAGTTACTCGTTTGCAGATCTCACTGAAGCTTTCTTT
CDR3aa: CASSYSFADLTEAFF

d_gene: .
v_gene: TRBV6-6
abundance: .
j_gene: TRBJ1-5
CDR3nt: TGTGCCAGCAGTTACTCGAGTGGGGCTGAACAGCCCCAGCATTTT
CDR3aa: CASSYSSGAEQPQHF

d_gene: TRBD2
v_gene: TRBV28
abundance: .
j_gene: TRBJ2-3
CDR3nt: TGTGCGATTAGCGGGACCACAGATACGCAGTATTTT
CDR3aa: CAISGTTDTQYF

d_gene: .
v_gene: TRBV28
abundance: .
j_gene: TRBJ1-1
CDR3nt: TGTGCCAGCAGTGATCAGAGCAGGGGTTACATGAACACTGAAGCTTTCTTT
CDR3aa: CASSDQSRGYMNTEAFF

d_gene: .
v_gene: TRBV4-2
abundance: .
j_gene: TRBJ2-3
CDR3nt: TGTGCCAGCAGCCAAGGGCTTGAGGGATACACAGATACGCAGTATTTT
CDR3aa: CASSQGLEGYTDTQYF

d_gene: TRBD2
v_gene: TRBV4-3
abundance: few
j_gene: TRBJ2-7
CDR3nt: TGCGCCAGCAGCCCGTCTAGCGGGAGCCGGGAGCAGTACTTC
CDR3aa: CASSPSSGSREQYF

d_gene: .
v_gene: TRBV7-2
abundance: .
j_gene: TRBJ1-6
CDR3nt: TGTGCCAGCAGCTTATTTAGCAGCCAGTATAATTCACCCCTCCACTTT
CDR3aa: CASSLFSSQYNSPLHF

d_gene: .
v_gene: TRBV6-5
abundance: .
j_gene: TRBJ2-5
CDR3nt: TGTGCCAGCAGTTACTCCGGGGTCCAAGAGACCCAGTACTTC
CDR3aa: CASSYSGVQETQYF

d_gene: TRBD2
v_gene: TRBV19
abundance: .
j_gene: TRBJ2-7
CDR3nt: TGTGCCAGTAGTATTTCTCAGCGGGGCTCCTACGAGCAGTACTTC
CDR3aa: CASSISQRGSYEQYF

d_gene: TRBD1
v_gene: TRBV7-2
abundance: .
j_gene: TRBJ1-1
CDR3nt: TGTGCCAGCAGCTCACCTGACAGGGGTGCCACTGAAGCTTTCTTT
CDR3aa: CASSSPDRGATEAFF

d_gene: .
v_gene: TRBV15
abundance: .
j_gene: TRBJ1-1
CDR3nt: TGTGCCACCAGCGTCTTACAGGGAGTCGCGGGAGCTTTCTTT
CDR3aa: CATSVLQGVAGAFF

d_gene: .
v_gene: TRBV6-5
abundance: .
j_gene: TRBJ2-2
CDR3nt: TGTGCCAGCAGTTCACTACAGGGGGGGGCCGGGGAGCTGTTTTTT
CDR3aa: CASSSLQGGAGELFF

d_gene: .
v_gene: TRBV4-1
abundance: .
j_gene: TRBJ2-5
CDR3nt: TGCGCCAGCAGCCAAGATCTATCGGGTGGGGAGACCCAGTACTTC
CDR3aa: CASSQDLSGGETQYF

d_gene: TRBD2
v_gene: TRBV2
abundance: .
j_gene: TRBJ2-2
CDR3nt: TGTGCCAGCAGGCGGGAGTACACCGGGGAGCTGTTTTTT
CDR3aa: CASRREYTGELFF

d_gene: .
v_gene: TRBV4-1
abundance: .
j_gene: TRBJ1-1
CDR3nt: TGCGCCAGCAGGCCACTGCGGGGTCGGACTGAAGCTTTCTTT
CDR3aa: CASRPLRGRTEAFF

d_gene: TRBD1
v_gene: TRBV5-1
abundance: .
j_gene: TRBJ2-5
CDR3nt: TGCGCCAGCAGCTTGGGGGACAGTTATCAAGAGACCCAGTACTTC
CDR3aa: CASSLGDSYQETQYF

d_gene: TRBD1
v_gene: TRBV5-5
abundance: .
j_gene: TRBJ2-7
CDR3nt: TGTGCCAGCAGCTTCCGGGACAGGGGTGCTTACGAGCAGTACTTC
CDR3aa: CASSFRDRGAYEQYF

d_gene: .
v_gene: TRBV2
abundance: .
j_gene: TRBJ1-5
CDR3nt: TGTGCCAGCAGTGAAGGGAGGAACAATCAGCCCCAGCATTTT
CDR3aa: CASSEGRNNQPQHF

d_gene: .
v_gene: TRBV4-3
abundance: .
j_gene: TRBJ2-1
CDR3nt: TGCGCCAGCAGCCAAAATGGCGGCTCCTACAATGGGCAGTTCTTC
CDR3aa: CASSQNGGSYNGQFF

d_gene: TRBD1
v_gene: TRBV5-6
abundance: .
j_gene: TRBJ1-3
CDR3nt: TGTGCCAGCAGCTTGGGACAGGGTAAAAACACCATATATTTT
CDR3aa: CASSLGQGKNTIYF

d_gene: .
v_gene: TRBV2
abundance: .
j_gene: TRBJ2-7
CDR3nt: TGTGCCAGCAGTGCGACAGCCTACGAGCAGTACTTC
CDR3aa: CASSATAYEQYF

d_gene: .
v_gene: TRBV6-1
abundance: .
j_gene: TRBJ2-1
CDR3nt: TGTGCCAGCAGTGACAGGGTGATTCACAATGAGCAGTTCTTC
CDR3aa: CASSDRVIHNEQFF

d_gene: TRBD1
v_gene: TRBV7-9
abundance: .
j_gene: TRBJ1-1
CDR3nt: TGTGCCAGCAGCACCCGGACAGGAGGGTCTGAAGCTTTCTTT
CDR3aa: CASSTRTGGSEAFF

d_gene: .
v_gene: TRBV6-5
abundance: .
j_gene: TRBJ1-1
CDR3nt: TGTGCCAGCAGTTACTCGATCATTGGAGATGAAGCTTTCTTT
CDR3aa: CASSYSIIGDEAFF

d_gene: .
v_gene: TRBV4-1
abundance: .
j_gene: TRBJ2-1
CDR3nt: TGCGCCAGCAGCCAAGAGGATGCGCGACGGGGTCCCTTTGAGCAGTTCTTC
CDR3aa: CASSQEDARRGPFEQFF

d_gene: TRBD1
v_gene: TRBV9
abundance: few
j_gene: TRBJ2-7
CDR3nt: TGTGCCAGCAGCGTAGGAGGGACAGGATCTATTAGGCAGTACTTC
CDR3aa: CASSVGGTGSIRQYF

d_gene: .
v_gene: TRBV5-1
abundance: .
j_gene: TRBJ2-7
CDR3nt: TGCGCCAGCAGCCCGCGGGACAGCCCAGGGGAGTACGAGCAGTACTTC
CDR3aa: CASSPRDSPGEYEQYF

d_gene: .
v_gene: TRBV4-3
abundance: .
j_gene: TRBJ1-2
CDR3nt: TGCGCCAGCAGCCAAGGGGGGCCGAGCTATGGCTACACCTTC
CDR3aa: CASSQGGPSYGYTF

d_gene: .
v_gene: TRBV7-2
abundance: .
j_gene: TRBJ1-4
CDR3nt: TGTGCCAGCCGGGAACCAGGGGTCGGCAATGAAAAACTGTTTTTT
CDR3aa: CASREPGVGNEKLFF

d_gene: .
v_gene: TRBV30
abundance: .
j_gene: TRBJ2-1
CDR3nt: TGTGCCTGGAATAGAGGAGTCTCCTACAATGAGCAGTTCTTC
CDR3aa: CAWNRGVSYNEQFF